A single sample is the source of the 17 T cell receptor beta chains below, sequenced in a study of blood T cell repertoires in COVID-19. Only in-frame clones appear in the TCRdb table, and some are missing; sequencing was by immunoSEQ multiplex PCR. The sample yields fewer than 150,000 clones, 87% seen once. Sequences were obtained from peripheral blood. The receptor source for this set is a human donor in a cohort sampled during active COVID-19.

The gene calls are TRBV4-1 and TRBJ2-7; TRBD1 might be the D (6 bases). The CDR3 has 14 amino acids. V lost 3 bases, J lost 3 bases, and 12 bases lay in between. Germline V CDR1 and CDR2: MGHRA, YSYEKL. The CDR3 spells CASSHPGADYEQYF. In nucleotides, the CDR3 is TGCGCCAGCAGCCACCCAGGGGCAGACTACGAGCAGTACTTC.

As DNA, the CDR3 is TGTGCCAGTAGTCCCCCCGGGACAGGGGTCTTGGCCGAGCAGTACTTC. Its protein is CASSPPGTGVLAEQYF. This rearrangement joins TRBV19 to TRBJ2-7; 10 bases are shared with TRBD1. Germline V gives CDR1 LNHDA, CDR2 SQIVND (reference sequence). This CDR3 has 16 residues. Germline trimming cut 5 bases from V and 6 bases from J; bases unmatched to any gene: 13.

This clone was found once. The chain carries TRBV7-3 and TRBJ1-3, with no clear D. The length of the CDR3 is 16 residues. The germline V and J ends were trimmed by 1 base and 2 bases, with 12 bases remaining between them. Germline loops: CDR1 SGHTA, CDR2 FQGTGA. The CDR3 sequence: CASSLNGRGAGNTIYF. The CDR3 region has the DNA TGTGCCAGCAGCTTAAACGGCAGAGGTGCTGGAAACACCATATATTTT.

The chain couples TRBV9 to TRBJ2-2; 7 bases line up with TRBD2. The CDR3 covers 17 residues. Germline V gene sequence: CDR1 SGDLS, CDR2 YYNGEE. Losses at the gene ends were 3 bases for V and 0 bases for J; bases not matched to a gene: 8. CDR3 nucleotides: TGTGCCAGCAGCGGGACCACCCGGGGGGCGAACACCGGGGAGCTGTTTTTT. Its protein is CASSGTTRGANTGELFF. Full variable domain (remainder filled in from reference TRBV9 and TRBJ2-2): DSGVTQTPKHLITATGQRVTLRCSPRSGDLSVYWYQQSLDQGLQFLIQYYNGEERAKGNILERFSAQQFPDLHSELNLSSLELGDSALYFCASSGTTRGANTGELFFGEGSRLTVL.

V and J are TRBV19 and TRBJ2-3; the match to TRBD2 covers 10 bases. The germline CDR1 and CDR2 sequences are LNHDA and SQIVND (reference sequence). There are 17 residues in the CDR3. J lost 1 base, V lost 1 base, and 5 bases had no gene match. The CDR3, as DNA: TGTGCCAGTAGTATAGGTGTCCTAGCGGGGGGCACAGATACGCAGTATTTT. Translating gives CASSIGVLAGGTDTQYF.

The rearrangement links TRBV4-2 to TRBJ2-7; 11 bases are a match to TRBD1. CDR1 and CDR2 (germline): LGHNA, YNFKEQ. V lost 0 bases to trimming and J lost 3 bases; unmatched junction nucleotides: 4. This CDR3 has 16 residues. The CDR3 here is CASSQDRTGGCYEQYF. CDR3 nucleotides: TGTGCCAGCAGCCAAGATCGGACAGGGGGCTGCTACGAGCAGTACTTC.

This chain connects TRBV19 to TRBJ2-7, with 13 bases matching TRBD2. Germline loops: CDR1 LNHDA, CDR2 SQIVND (reference sequence). The V gene end was trimmed by 6 bases and the J gene end by 5 bases; junction bases not matched to a gene: 7. The CDR3 extends over 15 amino acids. The CDR3 sequence is CASRGTSGKVNEQYF. The CDR3 nucleotides read TGTGCCAGTAGGGGGACTAGCGGGAAGGTCAACGAGCAGTACTTC.

This clone was found once. The chain combines TRBV28 with TRBJ2-2; 10 nucleotides align to TRBD1. Germline CDR1 and CDR2: MDHEN and SYDVKM. This CDR3 has 17 residues. With V trimmed by 3 bases and J by 4 bases, 8 bases remained unmatched. Written as DNA, the CDR3 is TGTGCCAGCAGTTTCTCCGGGACAGGGGCTGTCACCGGGGAGCTGTTTTTT. It encodes CASSFSGTGAVTGELFF. The full variable domain, in which reference TRBV28 and TRBJ2-2 provide the parts outside the CDR3, is DVKVTQSSRYLVKRTGEKVFLECVQDMDHENMFWYRQDPGLGLRLIYFSYDVKMKEKGDIPEGYSVSREKKERFSLILESASTNQTSMYLCASSFSGTGAVTGELFFGEGSRLTVL.

This chain links TRBV30 with TRBJ2-2; tentative D call: TRBD1 (5 bases). The V and J ends lost 3 bases and 2 bases respectively, with 13 bases between them. From germline, CDR1 is GTSNPN and CDR2 SVGIG (reference sequence). The CDR3 is 15 amino acids. The CDR3 DNA follows: TGTGCCTGGAGAATACCCAGGGTTAACACCGGGGAGCTGTTTTTT. Its translation is CAWRIPRVNTGELFF.

The chain links TRBV3-1 (or the pseudogene TRBV3-2) to TRBJ2-7; TRBD2 agrees at 8 bases. CDR3 size: 15 residues. Germline CDR1 is LGHDT and CDR2 is YNNKEL (reference sequence). The ends lost 4 bases at V and 4 bases at J; junction bases unmatched: 9. CDR3 bases: TGTGCCAGCAGCCTCCCAGCTAGCGGGTCTTACGAGCAGTACTTC. This encodes CASSLPASGSYEQYF.

This clone was recorded a few times. This chain connects TRBV7-3 to TRBJ2-7, with 8 bases that match TRBD1. Trimming cost V 3 bases and J 3 bases; bases outside gene matches: 4. The CDR3 spans 14 residues. Per germline, CDR1 SGHTA and CDR2 FQGTGA. CDR3 in DNA: TGTGCCAGCAGCTTCGCAGGGGGCAGCTACGAGCAGTACTTC. Residues: CASSFAGGSYEQYF.

This chain uses TRBV15 with TRBJ2-7; weak D call: TRBD1 (5 bases). There are 15 residues in the CDR3. V was clipped by 0 bases and J by 2 bases, with 11 bases between them. From germline, CDR1 is LNHNV and CDR2 YYDKDF (reference sequence). CDR3 in amino acids: CATSRDPAGTYEQYF. Written as DNA, the CDR3 is TGTGCCACCAGCAGAGATCCAGCAGGGACCTACGAGCAGTACTTC. The whole variable domain, remainder taken from reference TRBV15 and TRBJ2-7, is DAMVIQNPRYQVTQFGKPVTLSCSQTLNHNVMYWYQQKSSQAPKLLFHYYDKDFNNEADTPDNFQSRRPNTSFCFLDIRSPGLGDTAMYLCATSRDPAGTYEQYFGPGTRLTVT.

The chain joins TRBV4-1 to TRBJ2-5; 13 bases align to TRBD2. Germline CDR1 MGHRA, CDR2 YSYEKL. This CDR3 has 15 amino acids. The V segment lost 4 bases and the J segment 5 bases; nucleotides outside the gene matches: 4. CDR3 loop: CASSPWTSGSETQYF. The CDR3, as DNA: TGCGCCAGCAGCCCTTGGACTAGCGGGAGTGAGACCCAGTACTTC.

The chain recombines TRBV3-1 (or the pseudogene TRBV3-2) with TRBJ2-3; TRBD1 is a possible D gene (5 bases). The length of the CDR3 is 14 residues. The germline V gene has CDR1 LGHDT and CDR2 YNNKEL (reference sequence). V shed 1 base and J shed 4 bases, with 9 bases lying between them. The CDR3 sequence: CASSQGQGSDTQYF. DNA of the CDR3: TGTGCCAGCAGCCAAGGCCAGGGATCAGATACGCAGTATTTT.

The chain couples TRBV7-2 to TRBJ1-5, with D perhaps TRBD1 (5 bases). The CDR3 is 13 amino acids. Germline-derived CDR1 and CDR2 are SGHTA and FQGNSA. Trimming removed 4 bases from V and 6 bases from J, with 10 bases in between. Here the CDR3 reads CASSYQGGQPQHF. The CDR3, as DNA: TGTGCCAGCAGCTATCAGGGCGGTCAGCCCCAGCATTTT.

The V and J genes are TRBV5-8 and TRBJ1-1, with D possibly TRBD1 on 6 matching bases. The ends were cut back, 3 bases at V and 4 bases at J, with 16 bases in the middle. The V gene's germline CDR1 is SGHTS and CDR2 YDEGEE. The CDR3 is made up of 15 amino acids. CDR3 DNA: TGTGCCAGCAGCTACCCGGGACACTCGATCACTGAAGCTTTCTTT. It yields the protein CASSYPGHSITEAFF.

The V call is TRBV11-3, the J call TRBJ2-3; no definite D call. The CDR3 is 14 residues long. Looked up from germline, CDR1 is SGHNT and CDR2 is YENEEA. Trimming stripped 0 bases from V and 0 bases from J, with 4 bases between. The DNA for the CDR3 is TGTGCCAGCAGCTTAGATCCTAGCACAGATACGCAGTATTTT. As protein: CASSLDPSTDTQYF. The full variable domain, its missing parts supplied by reference TRBV11-3 and TRBJ2-3, is EAGVVQSPRYKIIEKKQPVAFWCNPISGHNTLYWYLQNLGQGPELLIRYENEEAVDDSQLPKDRFSAERLKGVDSTLKIQPAELGDSAVYLCASSLDPSTDTQYFGPGTRLTVL.